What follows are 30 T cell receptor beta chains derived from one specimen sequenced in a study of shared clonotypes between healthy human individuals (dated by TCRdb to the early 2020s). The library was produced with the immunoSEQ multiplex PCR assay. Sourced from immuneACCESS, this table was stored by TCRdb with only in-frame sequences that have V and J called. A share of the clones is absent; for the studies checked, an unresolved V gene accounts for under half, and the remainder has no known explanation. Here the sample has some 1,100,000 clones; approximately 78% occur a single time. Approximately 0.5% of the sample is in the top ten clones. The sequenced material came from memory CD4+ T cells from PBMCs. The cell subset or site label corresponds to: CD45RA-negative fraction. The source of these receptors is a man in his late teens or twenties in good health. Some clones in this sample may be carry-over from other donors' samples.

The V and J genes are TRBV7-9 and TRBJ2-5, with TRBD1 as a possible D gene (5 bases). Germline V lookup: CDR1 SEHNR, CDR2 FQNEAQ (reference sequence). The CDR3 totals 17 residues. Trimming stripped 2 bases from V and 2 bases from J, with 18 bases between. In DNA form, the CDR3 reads TGTGCCAGCAGCTTACGCAGGGTCTCAGGAAAGCAAGAGACCCAGTACTTC. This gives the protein CASSLRRVSGKQETQYF.

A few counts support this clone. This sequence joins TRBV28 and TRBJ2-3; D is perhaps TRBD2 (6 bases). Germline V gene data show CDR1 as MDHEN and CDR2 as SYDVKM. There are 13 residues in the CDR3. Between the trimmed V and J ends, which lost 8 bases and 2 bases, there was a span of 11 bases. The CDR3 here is CASFTSHTDTQYF. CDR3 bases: TGTGCCAGCTTCACTAGCCACACAGATACGCAGTATTTT.

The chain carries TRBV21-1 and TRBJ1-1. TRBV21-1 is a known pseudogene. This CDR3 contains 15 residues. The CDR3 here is CASERGGPENTEAFF. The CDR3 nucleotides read TGTGCCAGCGAACGGGGGGGACCTGAGAACACTGAAGCTTTCTTT.

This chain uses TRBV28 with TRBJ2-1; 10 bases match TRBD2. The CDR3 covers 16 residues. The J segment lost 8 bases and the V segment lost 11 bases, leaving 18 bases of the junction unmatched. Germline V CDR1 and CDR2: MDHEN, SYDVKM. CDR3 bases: TGTGCCGTCGTGGGGAACGAAGCGGGAGGGCCCTATGAGCAGTTCTTC. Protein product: CAVVGNEAGGPYEQFF. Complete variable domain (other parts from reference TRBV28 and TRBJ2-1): DVKVTQSSRYLVKRTGEKVFLECVQDMDHENMFWYRQDPGLGLRLIYFSYDVKMKEKGDIPEGYSVSREKKERFSLILESASTNQTSMYLCAVVGNEAGGPYEQFFGPGTRLTVL.

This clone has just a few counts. In DNA, the CDR3 is TGTGCCAGCAGTGAAGTCTGGGACAGGGGGAGGGATGAGCAGTTCTTC. Its protein is CASSEVWDRGRDEQFF. J is TRBJ2-1 and V is TRBV2, with 11 bases that match TRBD1. The CDR3 covers 16 residues. Trimming removed 1 base from V and 8 bases from J; junction bases left unmatched: 7. CDR1 SNHLY and CDR2 FYNNEI come from the germline V gene.

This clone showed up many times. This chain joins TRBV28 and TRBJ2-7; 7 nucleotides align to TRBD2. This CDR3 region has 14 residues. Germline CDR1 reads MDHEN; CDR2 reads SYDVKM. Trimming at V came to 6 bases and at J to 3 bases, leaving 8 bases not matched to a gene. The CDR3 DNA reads TGTGCCAGCAGGTCCTCTAGCGGCGACTACGAGCAGTACTTC. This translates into CASRSSSGDYEQYF.

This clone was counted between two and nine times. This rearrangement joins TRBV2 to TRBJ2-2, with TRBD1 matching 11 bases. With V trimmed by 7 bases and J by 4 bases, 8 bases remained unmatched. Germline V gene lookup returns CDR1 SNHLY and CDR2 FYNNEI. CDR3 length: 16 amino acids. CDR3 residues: CASTYGGTGGTGELFF. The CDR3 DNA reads TGTGCCAGCACCTACGGGGGGACAGGGGGCACCGGGGAGCTGTTTTTT.

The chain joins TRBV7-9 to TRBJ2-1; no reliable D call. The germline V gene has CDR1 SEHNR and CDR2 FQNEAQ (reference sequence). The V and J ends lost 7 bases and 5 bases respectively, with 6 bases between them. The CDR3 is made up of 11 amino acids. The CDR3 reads CASTDNNEQFF. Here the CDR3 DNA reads TGTGCCAGCACGGATAACAATGAGCAGTTCTTC.

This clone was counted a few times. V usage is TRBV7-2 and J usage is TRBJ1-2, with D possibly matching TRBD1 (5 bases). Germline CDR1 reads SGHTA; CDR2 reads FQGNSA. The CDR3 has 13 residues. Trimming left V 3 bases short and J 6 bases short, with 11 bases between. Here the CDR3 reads CASSFSRGNGYTF. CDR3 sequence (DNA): TGTGCCAGCAGCTTCTCCCGGGGGAATGGCTACACCTTC.

CDR3 loop: CASSLPGDTQYF. CDR3 sequence (DNA): TGTGCCAGCAGCTTACCGGGAGATACGCAGTATTTT. The rearrangement uses TRBV11-3 and TRBJ2-3; the D is unclear. In germline, CDR1 is SGHNT, CDR2 YENEEA. The CDR3 length is 12 residues. V shed 2 bases and J shed 5 bases, with 5 bases lying between them.

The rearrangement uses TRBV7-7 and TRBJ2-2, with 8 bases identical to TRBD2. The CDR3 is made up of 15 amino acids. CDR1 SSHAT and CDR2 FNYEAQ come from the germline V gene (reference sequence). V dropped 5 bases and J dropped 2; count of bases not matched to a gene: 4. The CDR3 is CASSRLAGNTGELFF. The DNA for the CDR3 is TGTGCCAGCAGCCGTTTAGCGGGAAACACCGGGGAGCTGTTTTTT.

The CDR3 nucleotides are TGTGCCAGCAGTGGTAAACAGGGCGACTATGGCTACACCTTC. Its protein is CASSGKQGDYGYTF. The chain links TRBV6-1 to TRBJ1-2; D perhaps matches TRBD1 (6 bases). V dropped 4 bases and J dropped 3 bases, with 12 bases sitting between them. Germline values: CDR1 MNHNS, CDR2 SASEGT. The length of the CDR3 is 14 residues.

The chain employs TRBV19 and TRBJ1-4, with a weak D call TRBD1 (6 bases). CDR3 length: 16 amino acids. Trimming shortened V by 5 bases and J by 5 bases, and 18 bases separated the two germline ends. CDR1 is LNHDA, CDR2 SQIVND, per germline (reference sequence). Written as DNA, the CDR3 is TGTGCCAGTAGTTCCGCCCACAGGGCTCCAAATGAAAAACTGTTTTTT. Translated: CASSSAHRAPNEKLFF.

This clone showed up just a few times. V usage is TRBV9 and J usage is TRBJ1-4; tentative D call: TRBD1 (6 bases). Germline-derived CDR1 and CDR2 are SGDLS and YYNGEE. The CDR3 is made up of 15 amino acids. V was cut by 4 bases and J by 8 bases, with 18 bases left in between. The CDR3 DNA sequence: TGTGCCAGCAGCACTCAGGGGACTGGTGAGGAAAAACTGTTTTTT. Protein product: CASSTQGTGEEKLFF.

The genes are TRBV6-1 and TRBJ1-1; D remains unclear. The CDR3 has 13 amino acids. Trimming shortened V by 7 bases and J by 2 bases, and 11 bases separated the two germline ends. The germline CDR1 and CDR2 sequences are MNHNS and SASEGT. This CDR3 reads CASTLGFNTEAFF. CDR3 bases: TGTGCCAGCACCTTGGGTTTTAACACTGAAGCTTTCTTT.

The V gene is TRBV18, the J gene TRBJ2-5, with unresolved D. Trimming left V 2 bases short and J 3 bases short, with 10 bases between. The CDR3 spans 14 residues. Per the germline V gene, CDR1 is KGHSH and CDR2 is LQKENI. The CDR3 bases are TGTGCCAGCTCACCAGGACGTGTTGAAGAGACCCAGTACTTC. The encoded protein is CASSPGRVEETQYF.

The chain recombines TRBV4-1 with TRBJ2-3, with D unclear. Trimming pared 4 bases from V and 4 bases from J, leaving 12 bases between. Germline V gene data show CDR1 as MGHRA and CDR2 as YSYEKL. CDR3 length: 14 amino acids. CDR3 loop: CASSLSGPPDTQYF. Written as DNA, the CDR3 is TGCGCCAGCAGCCTCTCTGGGCCCCCAGATACGCAGTATTTT.

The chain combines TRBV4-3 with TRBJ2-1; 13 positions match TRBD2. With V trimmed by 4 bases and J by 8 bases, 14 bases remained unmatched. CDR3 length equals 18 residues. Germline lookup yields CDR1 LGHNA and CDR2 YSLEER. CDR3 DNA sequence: TGCGCCAGCAGCCCCCGACGGACTAGCGGGAGAGGGGGCGATGAGCAGTTCTTC. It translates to CASSPRRTSGRGGDEQFF.

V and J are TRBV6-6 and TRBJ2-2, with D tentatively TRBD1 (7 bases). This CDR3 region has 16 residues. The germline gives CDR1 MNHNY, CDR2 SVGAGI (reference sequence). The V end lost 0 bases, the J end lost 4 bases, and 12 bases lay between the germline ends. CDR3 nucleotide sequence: TGTGCCAGCAGTTACTCGAGACAGGGAGGCACCGGGGAGCTGTTTTTT. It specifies CASSYSRQGGTGELFF.

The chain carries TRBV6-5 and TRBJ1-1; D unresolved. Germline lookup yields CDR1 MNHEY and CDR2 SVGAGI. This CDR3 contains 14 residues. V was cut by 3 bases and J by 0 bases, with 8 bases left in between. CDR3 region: CASSYLGMNTEAFF. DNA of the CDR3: TGTGCCAGCAGTTATCTGGGAATGAACACTGAAGCTTTCTTT.

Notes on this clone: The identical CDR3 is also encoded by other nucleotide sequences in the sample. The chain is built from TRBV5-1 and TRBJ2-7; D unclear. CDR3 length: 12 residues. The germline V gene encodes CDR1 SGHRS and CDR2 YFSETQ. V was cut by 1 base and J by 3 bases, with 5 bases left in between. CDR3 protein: CASSLQDYEQYF. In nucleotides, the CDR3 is TGCGCCAGCAGCTTGCAGGACTACGAGCAGTACTTC.

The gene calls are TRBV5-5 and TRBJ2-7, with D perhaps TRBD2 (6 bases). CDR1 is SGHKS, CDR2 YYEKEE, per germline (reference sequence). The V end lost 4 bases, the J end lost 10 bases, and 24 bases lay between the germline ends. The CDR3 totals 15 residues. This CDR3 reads CASSLKSRDSWLQYF. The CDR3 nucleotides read TGTGCCAGCAGCCTGAAATCCCGGGACTCGTGGCTTCAGTACTTC.

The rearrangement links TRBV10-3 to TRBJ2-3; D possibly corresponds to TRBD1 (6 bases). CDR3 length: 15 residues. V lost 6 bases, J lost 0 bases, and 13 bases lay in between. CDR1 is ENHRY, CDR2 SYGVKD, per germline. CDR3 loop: CAIRGAGTSTDTQYF. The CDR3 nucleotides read TGTGCCATCAGGGGGGCAGGAACTAGCACAGATACGCAGTATTTT.

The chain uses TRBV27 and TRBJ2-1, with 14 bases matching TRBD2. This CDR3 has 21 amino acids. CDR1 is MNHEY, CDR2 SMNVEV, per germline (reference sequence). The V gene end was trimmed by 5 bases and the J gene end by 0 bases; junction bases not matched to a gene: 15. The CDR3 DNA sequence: TGTGCCAGCAGTCCCTCGACTAGCGGGAGGGCGATACTAAGCTCCTACAATGAGCAGTTCTTC. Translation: CASSPSTSGRAILSSYNEQFF.

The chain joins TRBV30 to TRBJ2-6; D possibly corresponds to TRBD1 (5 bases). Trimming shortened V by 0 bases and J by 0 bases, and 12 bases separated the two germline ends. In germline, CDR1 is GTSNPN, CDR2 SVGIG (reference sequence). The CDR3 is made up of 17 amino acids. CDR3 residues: CAWSVTRANSGANVLTF. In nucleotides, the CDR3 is TGTGCCTGGAGTGTAACCAGGGCTAACTCTGGGGCCAACGTCCTGACTTTC.

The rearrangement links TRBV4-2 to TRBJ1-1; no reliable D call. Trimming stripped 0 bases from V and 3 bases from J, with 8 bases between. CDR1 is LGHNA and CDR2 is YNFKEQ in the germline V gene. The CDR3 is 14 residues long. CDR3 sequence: CASSQDGSYTEAFF. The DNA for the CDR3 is TGTGCCAGCAGCCAAGATGGGTCGTACACTGAAGCTTTCTTT.

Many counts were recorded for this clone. CDR3 amino acids: CSVVKRAVDGETQYF. Written as DNA, the CDR3 is TGCAGCGTTGTCAAGCGGGCGGTGGATGGGGAGACCCAGTACTTC. V usage is TRBV29-1 and J usage is TRBJ2-5; D may be TRBD2 (6 bases). The CDR3 is 15 residues long. The V gene's germline CDR1 is SQVTM and CDR2 ANQGSEA. Trimming removed 4 bases at V and 5 bases at J, with 20 bases between.

The CDR3 DNA reads TGTGCCAGCAGCCAGATAGGGTCGGGATCGGGCACCTTC. Translation gives CASSQIGSGSGTF. The rearrangement links TRBV14 to TRBJ1-2; no firm D call. Germline CDR1 is SGHDN and CDR2 is FVKESK. The V end was cut by 3 bases, the J end by 13 bases, with 18 bases between. This CDR3 contains 13 residues.

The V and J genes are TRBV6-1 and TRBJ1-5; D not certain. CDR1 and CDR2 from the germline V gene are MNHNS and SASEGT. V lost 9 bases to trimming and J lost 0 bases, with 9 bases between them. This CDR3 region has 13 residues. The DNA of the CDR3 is TGTGCCAGTACAGCATATAGCAATCAGCCCCAGCATTTT. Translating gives CASTAYSNQPQHF.

CDR3 in amino acids: CASSPGQRSGANVLTF. The CDR3 nucleotides are TGTGCCAGCAGCCCGGGACAGAGATCTGGGGCCAACGTCCTGACTTTC. The chain couples TRBV7-3 to TRBJ2-6; TRBD1 matches at 7 bases. The V segment lost 5 bases and the J segment 1 base; nucleotides outside the gene matches: 5. There are 16 residues in the CDR3. From germline, CDR1 is SGHTA and CDR2 FQGTGA.